This T cell receptor (beta chain) derives from a study of glioma-infiltrating T cells after dendritic cell vaccination. Study information: Autologous tumor lysate was loaded overnight onto monocyte-derived dendritic cells grown about 7 days with IL-4 and GM-CSF.

The time point is: after dendritic cell vaccination, including at tumor progression/relapse. Blood PBMC samples: pre-vaccination, two weeks post third vaccination, and at tumor progression. CDR3 length equals 15 residues. The V and J ends lost 4 bases and 6 bases, in that order; junction bases with no gene match: 9. The V gene's germline CDR1 is SNHLY and CDR2 FYNNEI. TCRB CDR3 was amplified from 2 ug genomic DNA or less. Primers: 60 V beta forward and 13 J beta reverse. Some clones are missing from TCRdb's copy, which holds only in-frame ones; the method was immunoSEQ multiplex PCR. This sample yields fewer than 85,000 clones, of which about nine tenths are seen a single time; approximately 2.2% belongs to the top ten.

The sequence was obtained from a human donor with glioblastoma. The chain combines TRBV2 with TRBJ2-1; 7 positions match TRBD2. Sample: blood, taken after dendritic cell vaccination. CDR3: CASSVPSGKGNEQFF. The CDR3 bases are TGTGCCAGCAGTGTCCCCAGCGGGAAGGGCAATGAGCAGTTCTTC.